These T cell receptor beta chains were read from a single sample in a study of blood T cell repertoires in COVID-19. The data were produced by immunoSEQ multiplex PCR, yet TCRdb's version contains in-frame clones alone and is incomplete. The table records tens of thousands of clones, around 88% of them present only once. Sequencing was performed on peripheral blood. Source of these receptors: an elderly woman with active or convalescent COVID-19. Both conserved end residues are part of each CDR3. Each record gives: clone size, V gene, J gene, D gene, CDR3 protein, CDR3 DNA. The D gene is left open where the match is weak. Not every row has a clone size; where given, it reads once, few, many or a size class.

clone size: NA
V gene: TRBV7-9
J gene: TRBJ1-5
D gene: NA
CDR3 protein: CASSLTGGGNQPQHF
CDR3 DNA: TGTGCCAGCAGCTTAACCGGCGGGGGGAATCAGCCCCAGCATTTT

clone size: NA
V gene: TRBV19
J gene: TRBJ2-1
D gene: TRBD2
CDR3 protein: CASSSLGGSNYNEQFF
CDR3 DNA: TGTGCCAGTAGTTCCCTCGGGGGGTCTAACTACAATGAGCAGTTCTTC

clone size: NA
V gene: TRBV5-1
J gene: TRBJ1-4
D gene: TRBD1
CDR3 protein: CASSPRTGGEKLFF
CDR3 DNA: TGCGCCAGCAGCCCCCGGACAGGGGGAGAAAAACTGTTTTTT

clone size: once
V gene: TRBV21-1
J gene: TRBJ1-1
D gene: NA
CDR3 protein: CASCREIWTEAFF
CDR3 DNA: TGTGCCAGCTGCAGAGAGATTTGGACTGAAGCTTTCTTT

clone size: NA
V gene: TRBV18
J gene: TRBJ1-4
D gene: TRBD1
CDR3 protein: CASSPLRQGTNEKLFF
CDR3 DNA: TGTGCCAGCTCACCTCTTCGACAGGGCACTAATGAAAAACTGTTTTTT

clone size: NA
V gene: TRBV9
J gene: TRBJ2-3
D gene: NA
CDR3 protein: CASSVSEGRYTQYF
CDR3 DNA: TGTGCCAGCAGCGTGTCGGAGGGCCGGTATACGCAGTATTTT

clone size: NA
V gene: TRBV4-3
J gene: TRBJ2-3
D gene: NA
CDR3 protein: CASSRLGGTDTQYF
CDR3 DNA: TGCGCCAGCAGCCGCCTTGGAGGCACAGATACGCAGTATTTT

clone size: once
V gene: TRBV18
J gene: TRBJ2-3
D gene: TRBD2
CDR3 protein: CASSPPLAGSSTDTQYF
CDR3 DNA: TGTGCCAGCTCTCCTCCCCTAGCGGGCTCTAGCACAGATACGCAGTATTTT

clone size: NA
V gene: TRBV19
J gene: TRBJ2-5
D gene: NA
CDR3 protein: CASSNLASSPYQETQYF
CDR3 DNA: TGTGCCAGTAGTAATCTAGCGTCGTCGCCGTACCAAGAGACCCAGTACTTC

clone size: NA
V gene: TRBV5-6
J gene: TRBJ2-1
D gene: NA
CDR3 protein: CASSLYDEQFF
CDR3 DNA: TGTGCCAGCAGCTTATATGATGAGCAGTTCTTC

clone size: few
V gene: TRBV6-2/TRBV6-3
J gene: TRBJ2-1
D gene: TRBD2
CDR3 protein: CASSLRVRIAGYNEQFF
CDR3 DNA: TGTGCCAGCAGCTTACGGGTTCGGATAGCGGGATACAATGAGCAGTTCTTC

clone size: NA
V gene: TRBV5-4
J gene: TRBJ2-3
D gene: TRBD2
CDR3 protein: CASSSWTSGATDTQYF
CDR3 DNA: TGTGCCAGCAGCTCGTGGACTAGCGGAGCCACAGATACGCAGTATTTT

clone size: NA
V gene: TRBV14
J gene: TRBJ2-1
D gene: TRBD1
CDR3 protein: CASSQIGGLSNEQFF
CDR3 DNA: TGTGCCAGCAGCCAAATAGGGGGCCTTTCGAATGAGCAGTTCTTC

clone size: NA
V gene: TRBV27
J gene: TRBJ1-6
D gene: NA
CDR3 protein: CASRPRRDSPLHF
CDR3 DNA: TGTGCCAGCAGGCCCAGGAGGGATTCACCCCTCCACTTT

clone size: NA
V gene: TRBV7-2
J gene: TRBJ2-2
D gene: NA
CDR3 protein: CASSPRRGATGELFF
CDR3 DNA: TGTGCCAGCAGCCCCCGTCGGGGGGCCACCGGGGAGCTGTTTTTT

clone size: NA
V gene: TRBV2
J gene: TRBJ2-1
D gene: NA
CDR3 protein: CASSGEAGNEQFF
CDR3 DNA: TGTGCCAGCAGTGGCGAGGCCGGGAATGAGCAGTTCTTC

clone size: once
V gene: TRBV9
J gene: TRBJ1-3
D gene: NA
CDR3 protein: CASSVGSTVSGNTIYF
CDR3 DNA: TGTGCCAGCAGCGTAGGGAGCACGGTATCTGGAAACACCATATATTTT

clone size: NA
V gene: TRBV19
J gene: TRBJ2-3
D gene: NA
CDR3 protein: CASSIDQGSRQYF
CDR3 DNA: TGTGCCAGTAGTATAGACCAGGGTTCCAGGCAGTATTTT

clone size: NA
V gene: TRBV5-1
J gene: TRBJ2-3
D gene: NA
CDR3 protein: CASSSRTVTDTQYF
CDR3 DNA: TGCGCCAGCAGCTCCAGGACAGTCACAGATACGCAGTATTTT

clone size: NA
V gene: TRBV9
J gene: TRBJ2-1
D gene: TRBD2
CDR3 protein: CASSERLAAYNEQFF
CDR3 DNA: TGTGCCAGCAGCGAGAGACTAGCGGCCTACAATGAGCAGTTCTTC

clone size: few
V gene: TRBV5-5
J gene: TRBJ1-2
D gene: NA
CDR3 protein: CASSLGGGGYTF
CDR3 DNA: TGTGCCAGCAGCTTGGGAGGGGGTGGCTACACCTTC

clone size: once
V gene: TRBV6-5
J gene: TRBJ2-7
D gene: TRBD2
CDR3 protein: CASSYGLAGPYEQYF
CDR3 DNA: TGTGCCAGCAGTTACGGCCTAGCGGGGCCCTACGAGCAGTACTTC

clone size: NA
V gene: TRBV6-2/TRBV6-3
J gene: TRBJ2-1
D gene: NA
CDR3 protein: CASSSLGGGPNEQFF
CDR3 DNA: TGTGCCAGCAGTTCCCTGGGGGGGGGCCCCAATGAGCAGTTCTTC

clone size: NA
V gene: TRBV27
J gene: TRBJ1-5
D gene: TRBD1
CDR3 protein: CASSLAGTAYNQPQHF
CDR3 DNA: TGTGCCAGCAGTTTAGCCGGGACAGCCTACAATCAGCCCCAGCATTTT

clone size: NA
V gene: TRBV9
J gene: TRBJ1-4
D gene: NA
CDR3 protein: CATAGGDAGEKLFF
CDR3 DNA: TGTGCCACCGCGGGAGGGGACGCAGGAGAAAAACTGTTTTTT

clone size: NA
V gene: TRBV7-9
J gene: TRBJ2-7
D gene: NA
CDR3 protein: CASSFLRGAEQYF
CDR3 DNA: TGTGCCAGCAGCTTCTTACGGGGAGCCGAGCAGTACTTC

clone size: NA
V gene: TRBV19
J gene: TRBJ1-2
D gene: NA
CDR3 protein: CASSIVTGSYTF
CDR3 DNA: TGTGCCAGTAGTATAGTTACCGGTAGCTACACCTTC

clone size: few
V gene: TRBV10-3
J gene: TRBJ2-7
D gene: NA
CDR3 protein: CAISEGLAGGEQYF
CDR3 DNA: TGTGCCATCAGTGAGGGACTAGCAGGGGGGGAGCAGTACTTC

clone size: NA
V gene: TRBV10-3
J gene: TRBJ1-3
D gene: NA
CDR3 protein: CAISESGVPGNTIYF
CDR3 DNA: TGTGCCATCAGTGAGTCGGGAGTTCCCGGAAACACCATATATTTT

clone size: NA
V gene: TRBV10-3
J gene: TRBJ2-3
D gene: TRBD2
CDR3 protein: CAISGLAGGDTQYF
CDR3 DNA: TGTGCCATCAGTGGACTAGCGGGAGGAGATACGCAGTATTTT

clone size: once
V gene: TRBV7-8
J gene: TRBJ2-5
D gene: TRBD2
CDR3 protein: CASSSTSTLGSQYF
CDR3 DNA: TGTGCCAGCAGCTCGACTAGCACCCTGGGGTCCCAGTACTTC

clone size: NA
V gene: TRBV21-1
J gene: TRBJ1-3
D gene: NA
CDR3 protein: CASSKGRLGNTIYF
CDR3 DNA: TGTGCCAGCAGCAAAGGGAGACTTGGAAACACCATATATTTT

clone size: NA
V gene: TRBV7-3
J gene: TRBJ2-2
D gene: NA
CDR3 protein: CASSVTRGTGELFF
CDR3 DNA: TGTGCCAGCAGCGTAACTAGAGGCACCGGGGAGCTGTTTTTT

clone size: NA
V gene: TRBV18
J gene: TRBJ1-6
D gene: NA
CDR3 protein: CASSPPTLSPLHF
CDR3 DNA: TGTGCCAGCTCACCACCGACACTTTCACCCCTCCACTTT

clone size: NA
V gene: TRBV5-1
J gene: TRBJ2-1
D gene: TRBD2
CDR3 protein: CASSAGGLAGAREQFF
CDR3 DNA: TGCGCCAGCAGCGCGGGAGGACTAGCGGGAGCCCGTGAGCAGTTCTTC

clone size: NA
V gene: TRBV6-5
J gene: TRBJ2-3
D gene: NA
CDR3 protein: CASTPGVDTQYF
CDR3 DNA: TGTGCCAGCACTCCGGGGGTAGATACGCAGTATTTT

clone size: NA
V gene: TRBV6-2/TRBV6-3
J gene: TRBJ2-4
D gene: NA
CDR3 protein: CASSPAGRNIQYF
CDR3 DNA: TGTGCCAGCAGCCCCGCGGGGCGAAACATTCAGTACTTC

clone size: once
V gene: TRBV30
J gene: TRBJ1-4
D gene: NA
CDR3 protein: CAWGGAGKLFF
CDR3 DNA: TGTGCCTGGGGGGGGGCGGGAAAACTGTTTTTT

clone size: NA
V gene: TRBV3-1/TRBV3-2
J gene: TRBJ2-7
D gene: TRBD2
CDR3 protein: CASSLLRLAGGPRGHEQYF
CDR3 DNA: TGTGCCAGCAGCCTCCTGCGACTAGCGGGAGGGCCGAGGGGCCACGAGCAGTACTTC

clone size: NA
V gene: TRBV7-2
J gene: TRBJ1-1
D gene: NA
CDR3 protein: CASSSIGGAEAFF
CDR3 DNA: TGTGCCAGCAGCTCTATCGGGGGGGCTGAAGCTTTCTTT